The 5 T cell receptor beta chains below all came from one sample that was sequenced in a study of monozygotic twins with inflammatory bowel disease. TCRdb reprocessed the 5' RACE reads, with one entry per CDR3 protein and no DNA. The sample data list some 150,000 distinct CDR3 sequences. The sample consisted of blood. These TCRs come from a human donor with ulcerative colitis or Crohn's disease, or a healthy co-twin of an affected twin (not recorded which).

The V and J genes are TRBV20-1 and TRBJ1-5. The germline CDR1 and CDR2 sequences are DFQATT and SNEGSKA (reference sequence). The CDR3 covers 17 residues. CDR3: CSARDGGGPRDNQPQHF.

The chain couples TRBV20-1 to TRBJ2-7; TCRdb designates TRBD2, a call that cannot be tested without DNA. The germline gives CDR1 DFQATT, CDR2 SNEGSKA (reference sequence). The CDR3 has 13 amino acids. The CDR3 sequence: CSARTAGYYEQYF.

The J gene is TRBJ2-5, the V gene TRBV9. Germline V CDR1 and CDR2: SGDLS, YYNGEE. The CDR3 runs 11 residues. The CDR3: CASSAGETQYF.

The chain has TRBV3-1 and TRBJ2-1; the TCRdb call, TRBD2, lacks DNA for checking. The CDR3 is 16 amino acids. Germline-derived CDR1 and CDR2 are LGHDT and YNNKEL (reference sequence). This chain's CDR3 is CASSQDSSREVNEQFF.

V usage is TRBV4-3 and J usage is TRBJ2-7. Per the germline V gene, CDR1 is LGHNA and CDR2 is YSLEER. The CDR3 has 15 residues. The chain's CDR3 is CASSQELMVKDEQYF.